This T cell receptor beta chain was identified during a study of shared T cell receptors in the human thymus. Germline CDR1 reads LNHDA; CDR2 reads SQIVND (reference sequence). Unmatched junction bases numbered 8, after V lost 6 bases and J lost 1 base. The CDR3 has 15 residues. Sequenced by immunoSEQ multiplex PCR; TCRdb stores in-frame clones only, minus some. The sample yields about 660,000 clones, about 89% seen once. This sample was also put to use in a study of human thymus T cells. Per that paper: During corrective heart surgery, resections were taken, and the thymus tissue came from them. Within thymic and blood repertoires, V and J gene usage appeared to be biased. There were highly overlapping thymic repertoires among unrelated individuals, as related research reported.

The V and J genes are TRBV19 and TRBJ2-7; the match to TRBD1 covers 8 bases. Sequenced: thymocytes. The clonotype was recovered from a boy under three years old with a congenital heart defect. The CDR3 reads CASSPGQAMSYEQYF. CDR3 in DNA: TGTGCCAGTAGCCCGGGACAGGCCATGTCCTACGAGCAGTACTTC.